The 25 T cell receptor beta chains reported below all come from one sample, sequenced in a study of tumor-infiltrating lymphocytes in localized non-small cell lung cancer. Sequencing was performed with immunoSEQ multiplex PCR; in TCRdb, only in-frame clones are kept and a portion is missing. The data show roughly 8,500 clones, 81% seen once. What was sequenced was uninvolved lung tissue not adjacent to the tumor. These receptors originate from a human donor with non-small cell lung cancer.

The chain combines TRBV11-2 with TRBJ2-1; TRBD2 matches at 7 bases. J gave up 7 bases and V 10 bases, and 13 bases lay outside the gene matches. This CDR3 spans 14 amino acids. Per germline, CDR1 SGHAT and CDR2 FQNNGV. The CDR3 reads CATFGGGRGNEQFF. As DNA, the CDR3 is TGTGCCACATTTGGTGGCGGGAGAGGGAATGAGCAGTTCTTC.

This clone came up once. V and J are TRBV18 and TRBJ2-1; tentatively, D is TRBD1 or TRBD2 (5 bases each). The CDR3 extends over 13 amino acids. Deletions cut 6 bases from V and 7 bases from J, with 13 bases between. CDR1 is KGHSH and CDR2 is LQKENI in the germline V gene. The CDR3 sequence: CASSRDGKNEQFF. CDR3 bases: TGTGCCAGCTCTCGGGACGGGAAAAATGAGCAGTTCTTC. The full variable domain, rest sourced from reference TRBV18 and TRBJ2-1, is NAGVMQNPRHLVRRRGQEARLRCSPMKGHSHVYWYRQLPEEGLKFMVYLQKENIIDESGMPKERFSAEFPKEGPSILRIQQVVRGDSAAYFCASSRDGKNEQFFGPGTRLTVL.

By share, this clone ranks as medium-sized. The same CDR3 also results from other DNA sequences found in this sample. J is TRBJ1-1 and V is TRBV27; TRBD1 matches at 7 bases. Trimming removed 5 bases from V and 1 base from J; junction bases left unmatched: 4. CDR1 is MNHEY and CDR2 is SMNVEV in the germline V gene (reference sequence). This CDR3 comprises 14 residues. In DNA, the CDR3 is TGTGCCAGCAGTCCAGGGGGGGGGAACACTGAAGCTTTCTTT. Translating gives CASSPGGGNTEAFF.

The chain has TRBV19 and TRBJ2-4; 10 nucleotides line up with TRBD1. V was pared by 5 bases and J by 6 bases, with 7 bases of the junction left unmatched. Germline lookup yields CDR1 LNHDA and CDR2 SQIVND (reference sequence). The CDR3 contains 15 residues. CDR3 amino acids: CASSPSTGGRNIQYF. The DNA for the CDR3 is TGTGCCAGTAGTCCCTCGACAGGGGGCCGAAACATTCAGTACTTC. Together with reference TRBV19 and TRBJ2-4, the CDR3 gives the full variable domain: DGGITQSPKYLFRKEGQNVTLSCEQNLNHDAMYWYRQDPGQGLRLIYYSQIVNDFQKGDIAEGYSVSREKKESFPLTVTSAQKNPTAFYLCASSPSTGGRNIQYFGAGTRLSVL.

V gene TRBV7-9 combines with J gene TRBJ1-4; 8 bases map to TRBD1. The CDR3 covers 15 residues. The J segment lost 2 bases and the V segment lost 5 bases, leaving 4 bases of the junction unmatched. Germline V lookup: CDR1 SEHNR, CDR2 FQNEAQ (reference sequence). This chain's CDR3 is CASSGYRGTNEKLFF. CDR3 DNA sequence: TGTGCCAGCAGCGGATACAGGGGGACTAATGAAAAACTGTTTTTT.

The rearrangement joins TRBV7-8 to TRBJ1-2; a weak D match, TRBD1 (6 bases). The V gene's germline CDR1 is SGHVS and CDR2 FQNEAQ. The V and J ends lost 1 base and 0 bases respectively, with 15 bases between them. CDR3 length: 17 amino acids. In nucleotides, the CDR3 is TGTGCCAGCAGCTTAGTCATCCGGGACACCCCTAACTATGGCTACACCTTC. Its protein is CASSLVIRDTPNYGYTF.

The chain links TRBV7-8 to TRBJ2-7; possible D gene TRBD1, 5 bases. Looked up from germline, CDR1 is SGHVS and CDR2 is FQNEAQ. This CDR3 contains 15 residues. The V end was cut by 5 bases, the J end by 0 bases, with 14 bases between. CDR3 nucleotide sequence: TGTGCCAGCAGCCCATCGACAGTCAGCTCCTACGAGCAGTACTTC. Translating it yields CASSPSTVSSYEQYF.

This chain links TRBV18 with TRBJ2-1; 8 bases are a match to TRBD2. The CDR3 length is 16 residues. V shed 0 bases, J shed 2 bases, and the junction held 3 bases outside the gene matches. Germline CDR1 is KGHSH and CDR2 is LQKENI. CDR3 sequence: CASSPPSGRTYNEQFF. In DNA form, the CDR3 reads TGTGCCAGCTCACCACCGAGCGGGAGAACCTACAATGAGCAGTTCTTC.

This clone was detected only once. The chain carries TRBV28 and TRBJ1-5; D remains ambiguous. This CDR3 has 14 residues. V dropped 8 bases and J dropped 6 bases, with 17 bases sitting between them. CDR1 MDHEN and CDR2 SYDVKM come from the germline V gene. The CDR3 nucleotides read TGTGCCAGCTCAACCCCGGAGCGGGGTCAGCCCCAGCATTTT. Protein sequence: CASSTPERGQPQHF.

This clone was counted only a few times. V and J are TRBV6-4 and TRBJ1-1; D is perhaps TRBD1 (5 bases). Trimming removed 4 bases from V and 2 bases from J, with 11 bases in between. The length of the CDR3 is 14 residues. The V gene's germline CDR1 is MRHNA and CDR2 SNTAGT. CDR3: CASSVSGDNTEAFF. The CDR3 DNA is TGTGCCAGCAGTGTATCGGGGGACAACACTGAAGCTTTCTTT.

The chain carries TRBV7-2 and TRBJ1-5; 7 bases map to TRBD1. The CDR3 spans 14 residues. V dropped 4 bases and J dropped 7; count of bases not matched to a gene: 7. Germline V lookup: CDR1 SGHTA, CDR2 FQGNSA. The CDR3 sequence: CASSSGGGRQPQHF. CDR3 bases: TGTGCCAGCAGCTCAGGGGGAGGAAGACAGCCCCAGCATTTT.

This chain joins TRBV10-3 and TRBJ2-4; TRBD2 aligns across 8 bases. The CDR3 loop spans 17 amino acids. The J segment lost 3 bases and the V segment lost 3 bases, leaving 10 bases of the junction unmatched. Germline loops: CDR1 ENHRY, CDR2 SYGVKD. The CDR3 protein is CAISDVTGGPIKNIQYF. For the CDR3, the DNA is TGTGCCATCAGTGATGTAACGGGAGGGCCTATCAAAAACATTCAGTACTTC.

The chain uses TRBV28 and TRBJ1-4; a possible D gene is TRBD1 (5 bases). The CDR3 is 15 amino acids. Per germline, CDR1 MDHEN and CDR2 SYDVKM. The V end lost 6 bases, the J end lost 3 bases, and 14 bases lay between the germline ends. CDR3 bases: TGTGCCAGCAGGCCGAGAGGGGTTTCTAATGAAAAACTGTTTTTT. This gives the protein CASRPRGVSNEKLFF.

V is TRBV5-1 and J is TRBJ1-5, with D unclear. CDR3 length: 13 amino acids. V was pared by 4 bases and J by 3 bases, with 8 bases between. Germline CDR1 is SGHRS and CDR2 is YFSETQ. CDR3 nucleotides: TGCGCCAGCAGCCCGGACCTCAATCAGCCCCAGCATTTT. Translation gives CASSPDLNQPQHF.

This sequence joins TRBV6-5 and TRBJ2-2; D gene unclear. The CDR3 has 12 residues. Deletions cut 6 bases from V and 4 bases from J, with 6 bases between. CDR1 is MNHEY, CDR2 SVGAGI, per germline. The CDR3, as DNA: TGTGCCAGCAGCCCGGTCACCGGGGAGCTGTTTTTT. It is translated as CASSPVTGELFF.

The table lists this clone with a count of one. One end of the junction does not line up with germline, which may come from a read error. The chain has TRBV30 and TRBJ2-2; possible D gene TRBD2, 5 bases. This CDR3 region has 11 residues. Germline lookup yields CDR1 GTSNPN and CDR2 SVGIG (reference sequence). The CDR3 DNA follows: TGTGCCCAGGTAGGTCCCCGGGGAGCTGTTTTT. It encodes CAQVGPRGAVF.

The V gene is TRBV30, the J gene TRBJ2-3; D gene uncertain. V was cut by 8 bases and J by 5 bases, with 11 bases left in between. CDR3 length: 11 residues. Germline assignment: CDR1 GTSNPN and CDR2 SVGIG (reference sequence). CDR3 nucleotides: TGTGCCCGTCAAACTGGAGATACGCAGTATTTT. Translating gives CARQTGDTQYF.

The CDR3 DNA follows: TGTGCCAGCAGCTTCGCGGTGGGCACTGAAGCTTTCTTT. It is translated as CASSFAVGTEAFF. This rearrangement joins TRBV7-9 to TRBJ1-1, with D unclear. The CDR3 sequence is 13 residues long. The ends were cut back, 3 bases at V and 4 bases at J, with 9 bases in the middle. CDR1 is SEHNR and CDR2 is FQNEAQ in the germline V gene (reference sequence). Variable domain in full (rest from reference TRBV7-9 and TRBJ1-1): DTGVSQNPRHKITKRGQNVTFRCDPISEHNRLYWYRQTLGQGPEFLTYFQNEAQLEKSRLLSDRFSAERPKGSFSTLEIQRTEQGDSAMYLCASSFAVGTEAFFGQGTRLTVV.

The genes are TRBV2 and TRBJ1-2; TRBD1 agrees at 7 bases. CDR3 length: 16 amino acids. The trim removed 0 bases at V and 4 bases at J, leaving 8 bases unmatched. Germline-derived CDR1 and CDR2 are SNHLY and FYNNEI. CDR3 loop: CASSEARQGRPYGYTF. Here the CDR3 DNA reads TGTGCCAGCAGTGAAGCCCGACAGGGCCGGCCCTATGGCTACACCTTC. Variable domain in full (rest from reference TRBV2 and TRBJ1-2): EPEVTQTPSHQVTQMGQEVILRCVPISNHLYFYWYRQILGQKVEFLVSFYNNEISEKSEIFDDQFSVERPDGSNFTLKIRSTKLEDSAMYFCASSEARQGRPYGYTFGSGTRLTVV.

The chain carries TRBV28 and TRBJ1-2; possible D gene TRBD1, 5 bases. The germline V gene has CDR1 MDHEN and CDR2 SYDVKM. Trimming took off 5 bases at V and 2 bases at J, with 12 bases between the two ends. The CDR3 has 14 residues. CDR3 protein: CASSIAGRNYGYTF. CDR3 in DNA: TGTGCCAGCAGTATAGCAGGGCGGAACTATGGCTACACCTTC.

The chain recombines TRBV19 with TRBJ2-5; D is ambiguous. V lost 5 bases, J lost 5 bases, and 12 bases lay in between. CDR1 and CDR2 from the germline V gene are LNHDA and SQIVND (reference sequence). There are 13 residues in the CDR3. Here the CDR3 reads CASSRWDGETQYF. CDR3 in DNA: TGTGCCAGTAGTCGGTGGGATGGGGAGACCCAGTACTTC.

This clone turned up a few times. The rearrangement links TRBV25-1 to TRBJ2-3; D is unresolved. This CDR3 is 17 amino acids long. Per the germline V gene, CDR1 is MGHDK and CDR2 is SYGVNS. With 5 bases removed from V and 6 bases from J, the gap between germline ends came to 24 bases. The chain's CDR3 is CASSIKDMVGILDTQYF. Written as DNA, the CDR3 is TGTGCCAGCAGTATAAAAGACATGGTTGGCATATTGGATACGCAGTATTTT.

The rearrangement uses TRBV11-2 and TRBJ1-6; possible D gene TRBD1, 5 bases. The V end lost 4 bases, the J end lost 5 bases, and 6 bases lay between the germline ends. Germline loops: CDR1 SGHAT, CDR2 FQNNGV. This CDR3 is 13 amino acids long. This CDR3 reads CASSSTDNSPLHF. The CDR3 nucleotides are TGTGCCAGCAGCTCGACAGATAATTCACCCCTCCACTTT.

This chain uses TRBV10-1 with TRBJ2-3, with TRBD2 matching over 10 bases. The CDR3 runs to 15 residues. CDR1 and CDR2 from the germline V gene are WNHNN and SYGVQD (reference sequence). V lost 5 bases to trimming and J lost 5 bases; unmatched junction nucleotides: 7. CDR3: CASSPLAGVKDTQYF. CDR3 nucleotides: TGCGCCAGCAGTCCCCTAGCGGGAGTCAAAGATACGCAGTATTTT.

The rearrangement joins TRBV29-1 to TRBJ1-2; D not certain. Trimming left V 2 bases short and J 4 bases short, with 11 bases between. The CDR3 is 13 amino acids. Germline V lookup: CDR1 SQVTM, CDR2 ANQGSEA. DNA for the CDR3: TGCAGCGTTGAAAGGAGAGGGAGCTATGGCTACACCTTC. Translating gives CSVERRGSYGYTF. Drawing the rest from reference TRBV29-1 and TRBJ1-2, the complete variable domain is SAVISQKPSRDICQRGTSLTIQCQVDSQVTMMFWYRQQPGQSLTLIATANQGSEATYESGFVIDKFPISRPNLTFSTLTVSNMSPEDSSIYLCSVERRGSYGYTFGSGTRLTVV.